Sequencing of this TCR beta chain was carried out in a study of T cells after posttransplantation cyclophosphamide. General study results and limits: Later post-transplant blood repertoires were often dominated by donor CD8+ memory clones.

A marrow graft followed busulfan-fludarabine conditioning, with cyclophosphamide on days +3 and +4. Clones were read by immunoSEQ multiplex PCR, and TCRdb kept only the in-frame ones, dropping some. The sample yields around 10,000 clones, about 85% seen once. Of note for this clone: Its specificity is not known.

This receptor was taken from a female patient aged 45-60 years who received an allogeneic stem cell transplant from a related donor, was CMV-positive, and had no GVHD. Some of these T cells may belong to the graft donor. This specimen consisted of PBMCs, obtained approximately 2,000 days after allogeneic stem cell transplant with posttransplant cyclophosphamide.

CDR3 coding DNA: TGCAGCGTTGCATTACTGGGCGGGTCGCCCGGGGAGCTGTTTTTT. Translation: CSVALLGGSPGELFF. The rearrangement links TRBV29-1 to TRBJ2-2, with D perhaps TRBD2 (5 bases). Germline CDR1 reads SQVTM; CDR2 reads ANQGSEA. With 4 bases removed from V and 6 bases from J, the gap between germline ends came to 18 bases. This CDR3 has 15 residues.